This entry describes one TCR beta chain. Its target is not known. The data originate from a study of cytomegalovirus exposure and HLA in healthy donors. Study results and limitations: Subsequent analysis found a tendency for first-cohort TCR clusters to co-occur within the approximately 130 validation repertoires.

The CDR3 has 14 residues. Per the germline V gene, CDR1 is SGHTA and CDR2 is FQGNSA. J was trimmed by 7 bases and V by 5 bases; bases with no gene match: 6. Profiling relied on immunoSEQ multiplex PCR, and the TCRdb table lists in-frame clones only, not all of them. The sample holds about 110,000 clones, approximately 86% seen once. The chain recombines TRBV7-2 with TRBJ1-5, with 9 nucleotides matching TRBD1. This TCR was recovered from a woman between 18 and 30 years old in good health and CMV-seronegative. The sample was PBMCs. This chain's CDR3 is CASSTRQGGQPQHF. CDR3 DNA: TGTGCCAGCAGCACACGACAGGGGGGACAGCCCCAGCATTTT.